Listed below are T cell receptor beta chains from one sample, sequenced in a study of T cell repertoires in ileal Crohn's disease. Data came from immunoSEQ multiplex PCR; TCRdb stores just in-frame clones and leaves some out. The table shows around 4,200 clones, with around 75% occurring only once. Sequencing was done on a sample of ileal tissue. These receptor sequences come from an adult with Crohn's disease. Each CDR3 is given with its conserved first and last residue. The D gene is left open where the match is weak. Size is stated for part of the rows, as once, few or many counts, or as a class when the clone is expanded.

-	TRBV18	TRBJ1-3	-	CASSPPRVRTSTGNTIYF	TGTGCCAGCTCACCACCCAGGGTGAGAACATCTACTGGAAACACCATATATTTT
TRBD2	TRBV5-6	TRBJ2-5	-	CASSLTSVNQETQYF	TGTGCCAGCAGCTTGACTAGCGTGAACCAAGAGACCCAGTACTTC
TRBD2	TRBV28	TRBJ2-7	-	CASQAGGPNEQYF	TGTGCCAGCCAAGCGGGAGGGCCCAACGAGCAGTACTTC
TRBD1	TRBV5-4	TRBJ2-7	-	CASSFGTGGSYEQYF	TGTGCCAGCAGCTTTGGGACAGGGGGTTCCTACGAGCAGTACTTC
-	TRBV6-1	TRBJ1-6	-	CASSPEEYSPLHF	TGTGCCAGCAGTCCTGAGGAGTATTCACCCCTCCACTTT
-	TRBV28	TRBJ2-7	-	CASSLRLGPYEQYF	TGTGCCAGCAGCCTCCGACTCGGTCCCTACGAGCAGTACTTC
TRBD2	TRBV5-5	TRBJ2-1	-	CASSLIAGAYNEQFF	TGTGCCAGCAGCTTGATAGCGGGGGCCTACAATGAGCAGTTCTTC
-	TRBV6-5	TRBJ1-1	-	CASSYSFGGDTEAFF	TGTGCCAGCAGTTACTCCTTTGGGGGGGACACTGAAGCTTTCTTT
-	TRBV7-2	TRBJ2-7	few	CASTASVSSYEQYF	TGTGCCAGCACCGCCTCGGTGAGCTCCTACGAGCAGTACTTC
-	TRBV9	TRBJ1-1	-	CASSVAPSGGEAFF	TGTGCCAGCAGCGTAGCCCCTTCGGGGGGTGAAGCTTTCTTT
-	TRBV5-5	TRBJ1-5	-	CASSLGVIDLAAQHF	TGTGCCAGCAGCTTAGGTGTCATCGACCTAGCGGCCCAGCATTTT
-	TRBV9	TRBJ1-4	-	CASSAGQIFNEKLFF	TGTGCCAGCAGCGCCGGACAGATTTTTAATGAAAAACTGTTTTTT
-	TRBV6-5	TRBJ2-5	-	CASTNSLAETQYF	TGTGCCAGCACTAACTCCCTAGCGGAGACCCAGTACTTC
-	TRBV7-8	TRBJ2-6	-	CASSLARSSGANVLTF	TGTGCCAGCAGCTTAGCTCGGTCCTCTGGGGCCAACGTCCTGACTTTC
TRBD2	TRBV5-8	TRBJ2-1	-	CASSFSGNSYNEQFF	TGTGCCAGCAGCTTTAGCGGGAACTCCTACAATGAGCAGTTCTTC
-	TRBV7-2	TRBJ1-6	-	CASSLVAGVDSPLHF	TGTGCCAGCAGCTTAGTGGCGGGGGTGGATTCACCCCTCCACTTT
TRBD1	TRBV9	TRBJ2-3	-	CASSVAGTASDTQYF	TGTGCCAGCAGCGTAGCCGGGACAGCGTCAGATACGCAGTATTTT
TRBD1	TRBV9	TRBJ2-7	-	CASSGDRAGEQYF	TGTGCCAGCAGCGGGGACAGGGCCGGCGAGCAGTACTTC
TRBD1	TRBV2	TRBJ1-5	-	CASSESQGVGQPQHF	TGTGCCAGCAGTGAAAGTCAGGGGGTTGGTCAGCCCCAGCATTTT
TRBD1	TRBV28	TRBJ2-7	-	CASATTGGRSYEQYF	TGTGCCAGCGCAACCACAGGGGGCCGCTCCTACGAGCAGTACTTC
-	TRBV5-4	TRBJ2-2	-	CASSPIPQGSGELFF	TGTGCCAGCAGCCCAATACCCCAGGGGAGCGGGGAGCTGTTTTTT
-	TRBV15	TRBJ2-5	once	CATSRDRGQETQYF	TGTGCCACCAGCAGAGATAGGGGGCAAGAGACCCAGTACTTC
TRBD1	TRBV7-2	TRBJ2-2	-	CASSTHRQGGELFF	TGTGCCAGCAGCACCCACCGACAGGGCGGGGAGCTGTTTTTT
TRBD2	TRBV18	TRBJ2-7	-	CASSPGSQREYEQYF	TGTGCCAGCTCACCGGGAAGCCAGCGGGAATACGAGCAGTACTTC
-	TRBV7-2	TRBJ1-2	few	CASSLQGDYGYTF	TGTGCCAGCAGCTTACAGGGTGACTATGGCTACACCTTC
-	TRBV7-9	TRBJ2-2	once	CASSPTKGGTVTGELFF	TGTGCCAGCAGCCCCACCAAAGGGGGGACAGTGACCGGGGAGCTGTTTTTT
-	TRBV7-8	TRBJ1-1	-	CATSFQGYTEAFF	TGTGCCACCTCTTTCCAGGGATACACTGAAGCTTTCTTT
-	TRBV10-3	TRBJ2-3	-	CAISEGGGTDTQYF	TGTGCCATCAGTGAAGGGGGAGGCACAGATACGCAGTATTTT
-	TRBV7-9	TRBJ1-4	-	CASSLEVGRAEKLFF	TGTGCCAGCAGCTTAGAGGTCGGCAGGGCGGAAAAACTGTTTTTT
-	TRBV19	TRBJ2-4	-	CASSIGGRNIQYF	TGTGCCAGTAGTATAGGGGGGCGGAACATTCAGTACTTC
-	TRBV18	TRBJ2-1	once	CASSREVASLNEQFF	TGTGCCAGCTCACGAGAGGTCGCTAGCCTTAATGAGCAGTTCTTC
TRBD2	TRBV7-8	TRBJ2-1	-	CASSPQAGEGTGGEQFF	TGTGCCAGCAGCCCGCAGGCGGGAGAAGGGACTGGGGGTGAGCAGTTCTTC
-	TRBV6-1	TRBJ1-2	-	CASNRGAEGYTF	TGTGCCAGCAACCGGGGGGCGGAGGGCTACACCTTC
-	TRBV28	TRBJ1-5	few	CASSPTGVSNQPQHF	TGTGCCAGCAGCCCGACAGGAGTAAGCAATCAGCCCCAGCATTTT
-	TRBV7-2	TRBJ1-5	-	CASSLSSRGGPQHF	TGTGCCAGCAGCTTATCATCGAGGGGAGGGCCCCAGCATTTT
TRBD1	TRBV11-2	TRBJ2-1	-	CASSLRSGTGGNEQFF	TGTGCCAGCAGCTTACGATCCGGGACAGGGGGCAATGAGCAGTTCTTC
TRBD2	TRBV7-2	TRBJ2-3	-	CASSLRASGDTQYF	TGTGCCAGCAGCTTACGGGCTAGCGGCGATACGCAGTATTTT
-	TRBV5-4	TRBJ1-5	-	CASATGTNQPQHF	TGTGCCAGTGCAACAGGGACCAATCAGCCCCAGCATTTT
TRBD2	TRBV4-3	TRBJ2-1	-	CASSQNSGGANEQFF	TGCGCCAGCAGCCAAAATAGCGGGGGGGCCAATGAGCAGTTCTTC
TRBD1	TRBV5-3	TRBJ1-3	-	CARRYSGTGKVTYSGNIIYF	TGTGCCAGAAGGTACTCAGGGACAGGGAAAGTTACCTACTCTGGAAACATCATATATTTT
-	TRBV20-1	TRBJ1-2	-	CSARELDGYTF	TGCAGTGCTAGAGAACTTGATGGCTACACCTTC
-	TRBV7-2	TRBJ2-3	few	CASSSSGGGLTDTQYF	TGTGCCAGCAGCTCAAGTGGGGGGGGCCTCACAGATACGCAGTATTTT
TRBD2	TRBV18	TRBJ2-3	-	CASSPPIIAGGGTDTQYF	TGTGCCAGCTCACCACCGATCATCGCGGGAGGTGGCACAGATACGCAGTATTTT
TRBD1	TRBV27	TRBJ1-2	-	CASSSGGREGYTF	TGTGCCAGCAGTTCAGGGGGTCGAGAGGGCTACACCTTC
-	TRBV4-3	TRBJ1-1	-	CASTPDARGNTEAFF	TGCGCCAGCACTCCGGATGCCCGGGGGAACACTGAAGCTTTCTTT
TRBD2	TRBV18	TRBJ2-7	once	CASSPGASGGSTYEQYF	TGTGCCAGCTCACCAGGGGCTAGCGGGGGATCAACCTACGAGCAGTACTTC
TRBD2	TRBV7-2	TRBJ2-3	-	CASSATLAGDEYF	TGTGCCAGCAGCGCTACTCTAGCGGGGGACGAGTATTTT
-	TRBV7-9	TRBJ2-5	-	CASSLTLAWETQYF	TGTGCCAGCAGCTTAACACTAGCCTGGGAGACCCAGTACTTC
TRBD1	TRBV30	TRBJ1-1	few	CAWRQGGNTEAFF	TGTGCCTGGAGACAGGGGGGGAACACTGAAGCTTTCTTT
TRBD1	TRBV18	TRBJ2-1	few	CASSPGQGTIYNEQFF	TGTGCCAGCTCACCCGGACAGGGTACAATCTACAATGAGCAGTTCTTC
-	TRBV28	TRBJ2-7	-	CASSLGTRNYEQYF	TGTGCCAGCAGTTTAGGGACACGAAACTACGAGCAGTACTTC